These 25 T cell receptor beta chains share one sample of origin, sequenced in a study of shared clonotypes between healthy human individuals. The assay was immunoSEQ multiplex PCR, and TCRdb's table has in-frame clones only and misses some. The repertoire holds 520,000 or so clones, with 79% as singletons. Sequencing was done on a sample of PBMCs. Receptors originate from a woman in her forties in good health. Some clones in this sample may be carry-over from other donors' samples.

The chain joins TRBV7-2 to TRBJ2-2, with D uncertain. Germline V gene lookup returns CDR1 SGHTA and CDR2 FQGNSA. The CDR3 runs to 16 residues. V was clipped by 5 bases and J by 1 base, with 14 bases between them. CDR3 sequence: CASSQLVSGNTGELFF. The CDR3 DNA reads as TGTGCCAGCAGCCAATTGGTGTCAGGGAACACCGGGGAGCTGTTTTTT.

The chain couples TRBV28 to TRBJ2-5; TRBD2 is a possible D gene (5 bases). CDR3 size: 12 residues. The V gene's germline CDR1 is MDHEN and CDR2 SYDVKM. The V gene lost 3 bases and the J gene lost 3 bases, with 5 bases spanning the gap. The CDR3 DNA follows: TGTGCCAGCAGTTTGCGGGAAGAGACCCAGTACTTC. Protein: CASSLREETQYF.

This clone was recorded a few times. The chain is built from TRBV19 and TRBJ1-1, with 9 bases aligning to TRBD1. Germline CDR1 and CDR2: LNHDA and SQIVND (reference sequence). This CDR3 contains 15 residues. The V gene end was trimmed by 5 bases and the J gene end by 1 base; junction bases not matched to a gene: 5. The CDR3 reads CASSQPGQGNTEAFF. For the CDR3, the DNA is TGTGCCAGTAGTCAGCCGGGACAGGGGAACACTGAAGCTTTCTTT.

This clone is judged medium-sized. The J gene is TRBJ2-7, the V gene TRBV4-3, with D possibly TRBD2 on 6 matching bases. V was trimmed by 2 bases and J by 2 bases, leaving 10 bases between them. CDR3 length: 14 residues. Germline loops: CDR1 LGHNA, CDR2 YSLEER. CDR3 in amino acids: CASSQFAGPYEQYF. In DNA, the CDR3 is TGCGCCAGCAGCCAATTTGCGGGGCCCTACGAGCAGTACTTC.

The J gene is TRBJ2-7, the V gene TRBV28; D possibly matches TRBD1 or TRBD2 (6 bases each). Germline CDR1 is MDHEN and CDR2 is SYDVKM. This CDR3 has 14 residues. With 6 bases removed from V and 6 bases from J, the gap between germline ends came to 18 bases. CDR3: CASSIQGRSGEQYF. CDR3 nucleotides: TGTGCCAGCAGCATTCAGGGGAGGAGTGGCGAGCAGTACTTC.

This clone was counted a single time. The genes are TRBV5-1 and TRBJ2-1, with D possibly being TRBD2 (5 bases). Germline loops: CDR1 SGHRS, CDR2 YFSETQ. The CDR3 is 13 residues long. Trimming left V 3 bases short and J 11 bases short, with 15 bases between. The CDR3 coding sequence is TGCGCCAGCAGCTCGGGGTCGGGCCCACAGCAGTTCTTC. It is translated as CASSSGSGPQQFF.

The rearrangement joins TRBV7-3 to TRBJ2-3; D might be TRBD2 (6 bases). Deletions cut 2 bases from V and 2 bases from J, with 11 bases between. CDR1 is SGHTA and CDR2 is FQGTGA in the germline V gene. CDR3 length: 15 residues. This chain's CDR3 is CASSLLGGATDTQYF. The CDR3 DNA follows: TGTGCCAGCAGCTTACTCGGCGGGGCCACAGATACGCAGTATTTT.

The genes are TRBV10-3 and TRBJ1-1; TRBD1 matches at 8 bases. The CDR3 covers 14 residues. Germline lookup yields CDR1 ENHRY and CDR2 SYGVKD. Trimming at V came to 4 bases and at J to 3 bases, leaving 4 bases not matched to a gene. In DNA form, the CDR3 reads TGTGCCATCAGTGTATCACAGGGGGACACTGAAGCTTTCTTT. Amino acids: CAISVSQGDTEAFF.

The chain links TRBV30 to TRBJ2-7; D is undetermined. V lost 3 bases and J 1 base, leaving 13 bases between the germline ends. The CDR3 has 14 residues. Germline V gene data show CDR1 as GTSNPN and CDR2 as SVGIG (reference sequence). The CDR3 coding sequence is TGTGCCTGGAGCCAGAGGCCGAGTTCCTACGAGCAGTACTTC. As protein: CAWSQRPSSYEQYF.

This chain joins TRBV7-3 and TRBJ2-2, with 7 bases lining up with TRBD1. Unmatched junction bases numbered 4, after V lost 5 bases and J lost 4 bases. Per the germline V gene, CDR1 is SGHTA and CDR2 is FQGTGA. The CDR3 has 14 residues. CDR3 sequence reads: CASSPGTATGELFF. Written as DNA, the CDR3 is TGTGCCAGCAGCCCCGGGACAGCCACCGGGGAGCTGTTTTTT.

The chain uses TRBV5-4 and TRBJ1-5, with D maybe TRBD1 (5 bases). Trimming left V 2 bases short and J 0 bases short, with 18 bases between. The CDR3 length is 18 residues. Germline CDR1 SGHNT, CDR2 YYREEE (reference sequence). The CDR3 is CASSFFPLWGVSNQPQHF. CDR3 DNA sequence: TGTGCCAGCAGCTTTTTTCCGTTATGGGGGGTTAGCAATCAGCCCCAGCATTTT.

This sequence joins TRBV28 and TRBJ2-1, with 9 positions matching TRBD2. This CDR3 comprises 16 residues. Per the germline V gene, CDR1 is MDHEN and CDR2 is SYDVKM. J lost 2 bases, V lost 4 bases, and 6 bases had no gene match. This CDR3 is CASSSLAGVTYNEQFF. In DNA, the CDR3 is TGTGCCAGCAGTTCGTTAGCGGGGGTAACCTACAATGAGCAGTTCTTC.

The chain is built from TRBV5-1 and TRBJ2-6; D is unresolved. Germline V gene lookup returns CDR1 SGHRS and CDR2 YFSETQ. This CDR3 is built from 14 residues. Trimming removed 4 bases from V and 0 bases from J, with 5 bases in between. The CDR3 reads CASSASSGANVLTF. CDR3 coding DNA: TGCGCCAGCAGCGCAAGCTCTGGGGCCAACGTCCTGACTTTC.

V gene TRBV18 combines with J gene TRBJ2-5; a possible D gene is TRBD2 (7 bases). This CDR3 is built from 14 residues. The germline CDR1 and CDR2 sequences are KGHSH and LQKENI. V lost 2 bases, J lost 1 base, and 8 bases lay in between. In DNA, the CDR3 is TGTGCCAGCTCACCAGGGGGGGCCCAAGAGACCCAGTACTTC. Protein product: CASSPGGAQETQYF.

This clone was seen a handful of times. For the CDR3, the DNA is TGTGCCAGCAGTTTTGGGAGTACACCCTCTGGAAACACCATATATTTT. Amino acid sequence: CASSFGSTPSGNTIYF. The gene calls are TRBV6-6 and TRBJ1-3; no clear D gene. With 4 bases removed from V and 0 bases from J, the gap between germline ends came to 13 bases. The length of the CDR3 is 16 residues. Germline lookup yields CDR1 MNHNY and CDR2 SVGAGI (reference sequence).

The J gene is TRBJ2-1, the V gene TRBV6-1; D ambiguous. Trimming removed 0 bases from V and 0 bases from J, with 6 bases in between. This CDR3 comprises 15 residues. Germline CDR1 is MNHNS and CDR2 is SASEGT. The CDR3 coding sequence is TGTGCCAGCAGTGAAGCCTTAGTCTCCTACAATGAGCAGTTCTTC. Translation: CASSEALVSYNEQFF.

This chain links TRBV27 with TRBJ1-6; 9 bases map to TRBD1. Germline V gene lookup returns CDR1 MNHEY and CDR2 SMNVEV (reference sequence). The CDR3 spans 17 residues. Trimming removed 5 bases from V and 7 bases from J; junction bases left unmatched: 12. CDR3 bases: TGTGCCAGCAGTCACTCCTCGGACAGGGGAGGGAATTCACCCCTCCACTTT. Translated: CASSHSSDRGGNSPLHF.

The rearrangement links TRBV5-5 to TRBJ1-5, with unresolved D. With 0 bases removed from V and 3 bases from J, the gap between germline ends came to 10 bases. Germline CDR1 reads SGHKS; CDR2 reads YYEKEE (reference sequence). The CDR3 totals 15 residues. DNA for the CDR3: TGTGCCAGCAGCTTGGGTGGGCGGACCAATCAGCCCCAGCATTTT. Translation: CASSLGGRTNQPQHF. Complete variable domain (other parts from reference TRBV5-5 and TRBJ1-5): DAGVTQSPTHLIKTRGQQVTLRCSPISGHKSVSWYQQVLGQGPQFIFQYYEKEERGRGNFPDRFSARQFPNYSSELNVNALLLGDSALYLCASSLGGRTNQPQHFGDGTRLSIL.

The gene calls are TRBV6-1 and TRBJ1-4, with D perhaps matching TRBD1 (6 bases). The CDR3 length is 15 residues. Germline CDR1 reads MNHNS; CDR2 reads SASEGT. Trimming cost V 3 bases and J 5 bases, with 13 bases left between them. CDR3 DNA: TGTGCCAGCAGTGAGCGACAGGTCCTGAATGAAAAACTGTTTTTT. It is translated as CASSERQVLNEKLFF.

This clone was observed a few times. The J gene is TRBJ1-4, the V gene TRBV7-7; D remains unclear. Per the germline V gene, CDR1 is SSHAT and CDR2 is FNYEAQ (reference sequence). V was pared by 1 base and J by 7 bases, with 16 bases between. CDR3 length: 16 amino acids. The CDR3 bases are TGTGCCAGCAGCTTAGGTCGGCCGGGGATGGGTGAAAAACTGTTTTTT. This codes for CASSLGRPGMGEKLFF.

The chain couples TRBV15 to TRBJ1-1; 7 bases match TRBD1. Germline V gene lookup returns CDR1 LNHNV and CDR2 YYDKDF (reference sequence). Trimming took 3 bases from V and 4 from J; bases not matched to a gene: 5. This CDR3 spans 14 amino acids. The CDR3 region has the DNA TGTGCCACCAGCAGGGAACAGGGGAGCACTGAAGCTTTCTTT. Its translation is CATSREQGSTEAFF.

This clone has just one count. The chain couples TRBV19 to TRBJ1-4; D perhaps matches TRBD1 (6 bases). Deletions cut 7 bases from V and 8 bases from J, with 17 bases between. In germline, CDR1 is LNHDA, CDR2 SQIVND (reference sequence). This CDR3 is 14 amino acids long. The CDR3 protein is CASTPGQGYEKLFF. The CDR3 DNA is TGTGCCAGTACCCCCGGGCAGGGGTACGAAAAACTGTTTTTT.

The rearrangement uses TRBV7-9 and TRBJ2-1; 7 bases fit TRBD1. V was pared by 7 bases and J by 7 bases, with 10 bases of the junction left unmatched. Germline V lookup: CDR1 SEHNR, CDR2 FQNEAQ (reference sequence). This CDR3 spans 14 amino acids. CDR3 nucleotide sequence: TGTGCCAGCACCGAGGGGGCAGGCTCGAATGAGCAGTTCTTC. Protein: CASTEGAGSNEQFF.

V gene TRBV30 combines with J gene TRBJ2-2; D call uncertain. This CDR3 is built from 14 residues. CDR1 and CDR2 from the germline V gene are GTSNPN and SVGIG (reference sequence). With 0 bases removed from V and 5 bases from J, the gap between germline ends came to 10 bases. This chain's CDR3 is CAWSVGRLTGELFF. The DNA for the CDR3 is TGTGCCTGGAGTGTGGGAAGGTTAACCGGGGAGCTGTTTTTT.

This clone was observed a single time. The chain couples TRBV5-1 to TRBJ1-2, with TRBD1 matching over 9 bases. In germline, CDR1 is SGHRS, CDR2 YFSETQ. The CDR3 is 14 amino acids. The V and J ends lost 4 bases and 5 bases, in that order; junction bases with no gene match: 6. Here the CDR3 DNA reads TGCGCCAGCAGCGTCGGGGACAGGGCGTATGGCTACACCTTC. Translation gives CASSVGDRAYGYTF. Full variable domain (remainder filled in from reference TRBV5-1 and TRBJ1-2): KAGVTQTPRYLIKTRGQQVTLSCSPISGHRSVSWYQQTPGQGLQFLFEYFSETQRNKGNFPGRFSGRQFSNSRSEMNVSTLELGDSALYLCASSVGDRAYGYTFGSGTRLTVV.